This TCR beta chain emerged from a study of regulatory T cells in long-lasting Graves disease (dated by TCRdb to the early 2020s). Looking at the study overall: In the newly diagnosed Graves' disease group, patients had been taking antithyroid drugs for less than 3 months. This study used TCR sequencing and RNA sequencing of peripheral blood to compare persistent Graves' disease patients against newly diagnosed Graves' disease patients. The study took place in China and was registered as a clinical trial. A total of around 35 samples were covered by TCR sequencing, comprising 13 persistent and 20 newly diagnosed Graves' disease patients. Results the study describes overall, beyond this receptor: TRBV28, TRBJ1-2 and TRBJ2-5 were preferentially used in persistent disease, while TRBV20-1 and TRBJ2-1 were favored in newly diagnosed disease. Compared with newly diagnosed patients, patients with persistent Graves' disease had lower TCR Shannon entropy and fewer highly expanded clones, which suggests clonal expansion. The study examined only peripheral blood because the primary lesion, thyroid tissue, could not be accessed. The authors acknowledged the small sample size as a limitation that may reduce accuracy. Sequencing and analysis were limited to the TCR beta chain. Patients with persistent disease shared more public clonotypes (over 2,500) than newly diagnosed patients did (around 930).

The label giving this sample's time point can be read as: newly diagnosed GD, antithyroid drugs for less than 3 months. RNA was extracted from PBMCs in TRIzol for both TCR sequencing and RNA sequencing. The diagnosis of Graves' disease followed American Thyroid Association guidelines. Recruitment of patients was carried out at an endocrinology department in Xi'an, China. From each patient, nine milliliters of peripheral blood was collected into an EDTA anticoagulant tube. Ficoll Paque Plus density gradient separation was used to isolate PBMCs, and no further T cell sorting was done. An Agilent 2100 Bioanalyzer and agarose gel were used to check RNA quality, and a NanoDrop 2000 was used to measure RNA concentration. This clonotype was observed many times. The antigen it binds to is not known. Per-base qualities were not stored, and no clone one base away is much larger. Inclusive of the bounding cysteine and phenylalanine, the CDR3 is 15 residues long. Solely the CDR3 DNA is kept, with 45 bases framed from the first base. CDR1 is given as SGHDN and CDR2 as FVKESK, both from the germline V gene. At the junction V is shortened by 1 base and J by 1 base, with 9 bases in between.

The library was prepared using multiplex PCR. Sequenced on an Illumina HiSeq 4000. To build TCR beta libraries, CDR3 regions were amplified by Arm-PCR using iRepertoire HTBI primers. PCR products were gel purified before sequencing. The paper's data handling went like this. A total of roughly 67 TRBV and 14 TRBJ segments were identified across samples and were used for gene usage analysis of CDR3 amino acid clonotypes. COPE and FqMerger were used to merge filtered high-quality paired reads into contigs. BLAST was used to align contigs to IMGT TRBV, TRBD and TRBJ reference genes, with CDR3 defined following IMGT. Highly expanded clones were defined as clonotypes with a frequency above 0.1%. Shannon entropy served as the measure of repertoire diversity, while the Gini coefficient captured V-J evenness. A clonotype found in more than one individual was treated as public. TCRdb applied fastp at Q25 and MiXCR to the public reads, then kept only in-frame beta chains. Every CDR3 protein is listed once, alongside the most common genes and DNA of its rows. The V and J calls reflect TCRdb's pipeline rather than the authors' work. The sample records approximately 250,000 distinct CDR3 sequences, approximately 20% of which are singletons. The ten largest clones add up to around 20% of the sample.

The material sequenced was peripheral blood mononuclear cells (PBMCs), taken at new diagnosis, from a patient treated with antithyroid drugs. The clonotype was recovered from a female donor with Graves disease. The sequence joins TRBV14 to TRBJ2-3, with the identity of the D gene unclear. The CDR3 region: CASSQVGRGTDTQYF. The nucleotide sequence reads as follows: TGTGCCAGCAGCCAAGTGGGTAGGGGCACAGATACGCAGTATTTT.